Listed below are T cell receptor beta chains from one sample, sequenced in a study of monozygotic twins with inflammatory bowel disease. Each CDR3 protein gets one entry in TCRdb, which reprocessed the 5' RACE reads and gives no DNA. Recorded here are about 160,000 distinct CDR3 sequences; the top ten clones represent around 6.8%. Material for sequencing was blood. All receptors derive from a human donor with ulcerative colitis or Crohn's disease, or a healthy co-twin of an affected twin (not recorded which). Both conserved end residues are part of each CDR3.

V gene: TRBV18
J gene: TRBJ2-5
CDR3 protein: CASSPSLAGVNQETQYF

V gene: TRBV20-1
J gene: TRBJ2-5
CDR3 protein: CSASLASGRVGETQYF

V gene: TRBV28
J gene: TRBJ1-4
CDR3 protein: CASSFDGYNEKLFF

V gene: TRBV6-6
J gene: TRBJ1-1
CDR3 protein: CASGPTGSLTEAFF

V gene: TRBV29-1
J gene: TRBJ1-2
CDR3 protein: CSVGGDSLSYGYTF

V gene: TRBV18
J gene: TRBJ2-3
CDR3 protein: CASSSFGRAQDTQYF

V gene: TRBV5-1
J gene: TRBJ1-1
CDR3 protein: CASKGNDEAFF

V gene: TRBV12-3/TRBV12-4
J gene: TRBJ1-6
CDR3 protein: CASSLGTSQNSPLHF

V gene: TRBV13
J gene: TRBJ1-3
CDR3 protein: CASSFRASSTGNTIYF

V gene: TRBV10-2
J gene: TRBJ2-7
CDR3 protein: CAIQRDSSYEQYF

V gene: TRBV4-1
J gene: TRBJ1-2
CDR3 protein: CASSQARGTGVDYGYTF

V gene: TRBV4-2
J gene: TRBJ2-5
CDR3 protein: CASSQGGLQLQETQYF

V gene: TRBV29-1
J gene: TRBJ1-3
CDR3 protein: CSVWTSLGNTIYF

V gene: TRBV20-1
J gene: TRBJ2-3
CDR3 protein: CSAPKGDTQYF

V gene: TRBV18
J gene: TRBJ1-2
CDR3 protein: CASSTLADGGYTF

V gene: TRBV4-1
J gene: TRBJ2-2
CDR3 protein: CASSQEDRVRGELFF

V gene: TRBV20-1
J gene: TRBJ1-4
CDR3 protein: CSASPPGQGLSEKLFF

V gene: TRBV20-1
J gene: TRBJ2-7
CDR3 protein: CSAERNLASSYEQYF

V gene: TRBV20-1
J gene: TRBJ2-7
CDR3 protein: CSAPFAGGTYEQYF

V gene: TRBV11-1
J gene: TRBJ2-7
CDR3 protein: CASSFLLASYEQYF

V gene: TRBV20-1
J gene: TRBJ2-7
CDR3 protein: CSARARNTYEQYF

V gene: TRBV7-8
J gene: TRBJ2-7
CDR3 protein: CASSSLGTESYEQYF

V gene: TRBV5-1
J gene: TRBJ2-7
CDR3 protein: CASSPGVLGMSYEQYF

V gene: TRBV5-1
J gene: TRBJ2-7
CDR3 protein: CASSLGSQGQGLEQYF

V gene: TRBV20-1
J gene: TRBJ2-1
CDR3 protein: CSAASDGSSYNEQFF

V gene: TRBV18
J gene: TRBJ1-1
CDR3 protein: CASSKDRINTEAFF

V gene: TRBV15
J gene: TRBJ2-3
CDR3 protein: CATSRDLRGTDTQYF

V gene: TRBV2
J gene: TRBJ2-2
CDR3 protein: CASNDVGSGGELFF

V gene: TRBV12-3/TRBV12-4
J gene: TRBJ1-2
CDR3 protein: CASSLTPTRKGGGYTF

V gene: TRBV6-5
J gene: TRBJ1-5
CDR3 protein: CASSYPARTGTNQPQHF

V gene: TRBV5-1
J gene: TRBJ1-1
CDR3 protein: CASSLLSTPTGNTEAFF

V gene: TRBV18
J gene: TRBJ1-5
CDR3 protein: CASSPEGMGQPQHF

V gene: TRBV12-3/TRBV12-4
J gene: TRBJ2-2
CDR3 protein: CASSSGGLTGELFF

V gene: TRBV20-1
J gene: TRBJ1-2
CDR3 protein: CSATRGRESSQPYGYTF

V gene: TRBV7-2
J gene: TRBJ1-5
CDR3 protein: CASSLEGAAGGQPQHF

V gene: TRBV27
J gene: TRBJ2-5
CDR3 protein: CASRAENQETQYF

V gene: TRBV7-2
J gene: TRBJ2-5
CDR3 protein: CASSFEGGPWETQYF

V gene: TRBV19
J gene: TRBJ1-2
CDR3 protein: CASSGTGGTYGYTF

V gene: TRBV7-3
J gene: TRBJ1-1
CDR3 protein: CASSPERGTEAFF

V gene: TRBV5-1
J gene: TRBJ1-2
CDR3 protein: CASSPITGGGGYTF

V gene: TRBV30
J gene: TRBJ1-1
CDR3 protein: CVWSVSGLTEAFF

V gene: TRBV7-7
J gene: TRBJ2-2
CDR3 protein: CASSLTEQGARTGELFF

V gene: TRBV5-1
J gene: TRBJ1-2
CDR3 protein: CASSLPGQPYGCTF

V gene: TRBV3-1
J gene: TRBJ2-4
CDR3 protein: CASSPAGGPKQAKNIQYF

V gene: TRBV6-1
J gene: TRBJ1-5
CDR3 protein: CASSEGEVSQPQHF

V gene: TRBV18
J gene: TRBJ2-7
CDR3 protein: CASSPGVAGDQYF

V gene: TRBV7-2
J gene: TRBJ1-1
CDR3 protein: CASSTRTGTAAEAFF

V gene: TRBV9
J gene: TRBJ2-1
CDR3 protein: CASSVEGQAHNEQFF

V gene: TRBV12-3/TRBV12-4
J gene: TRBJ1-2
CDR3 protein: CASSFGQRWGF

V gene: TRBV10-3
J gene: TRBJ2-4
CDR3 protein: CAISESDTSGRNIQYF

V gene: TRBV5-5
J gene: TRBJ2-7
CDR3 protein: CASSLGPGESYEQYF